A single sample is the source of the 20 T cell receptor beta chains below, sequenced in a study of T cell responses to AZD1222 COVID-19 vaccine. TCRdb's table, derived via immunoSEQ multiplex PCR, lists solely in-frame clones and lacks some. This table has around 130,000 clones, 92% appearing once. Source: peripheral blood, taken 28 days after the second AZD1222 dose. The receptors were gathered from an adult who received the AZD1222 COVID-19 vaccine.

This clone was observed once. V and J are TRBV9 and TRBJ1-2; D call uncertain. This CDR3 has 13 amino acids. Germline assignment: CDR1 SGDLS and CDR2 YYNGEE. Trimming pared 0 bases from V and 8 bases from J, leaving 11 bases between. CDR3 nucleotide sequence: TGTGCCAGCAGCGTAGGCCACCGGGAAGGCTACACCTTC. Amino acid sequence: CASSVGHREGYTF.

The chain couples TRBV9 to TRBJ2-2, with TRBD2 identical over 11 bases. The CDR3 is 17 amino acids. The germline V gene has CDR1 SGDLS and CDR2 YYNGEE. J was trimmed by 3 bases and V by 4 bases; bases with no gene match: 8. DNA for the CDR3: TGTGCCAGCAGCCCAGGGCCACTAGCGGGAGACACCGGGGAGCTGTTTTTT. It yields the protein CASSPGPLAGDTGELFF. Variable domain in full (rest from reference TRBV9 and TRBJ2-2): DSGVTQTPKHLITATGQRVTLRCSPRSGDLSVYWYQQSLDQGLQFLIQYYNGEERAKGNILERFSAQQFPDLHSELNLSSLELGDSALYFCASSPGPLAGDTGELFFGEGSRLTVL.

The CDR3 DNA reads TGTGCCAGCTCACTTTTGAACACTGAAGCTTTCTTT. Protein product: CASSLLNTEAFF. J is TRBJ1-1 and V is TRBV18, with D hard to call. Germline V gives CDR1 KGHSH, CDR2 LQKENI. The CDR3 totals 12 residues. With 4 bases removed from V and 0 bases from J, the gap between germline ends came to 3 bases. Full variable domain (missing parts from reference TRBV18 and TRBJ1-1): NAGVMQNPRHLVRRRGQEARLRCSPMKGHSHVYWYRQLPEEGLKFMVYLQKENIIDESGMPKERFSAEFPKEGPSILRIQQVVRGDSAAYFCASSLLNTEAFFGQGTRLTVV.

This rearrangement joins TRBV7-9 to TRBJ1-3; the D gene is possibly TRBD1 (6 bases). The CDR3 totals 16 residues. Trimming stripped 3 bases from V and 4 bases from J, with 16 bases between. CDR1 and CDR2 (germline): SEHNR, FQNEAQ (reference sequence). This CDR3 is CASSFLFGTPGNTIYF. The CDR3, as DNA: TGTGCCAGCAGCTTTCTATTCGGGACACCAGGAAACACCATATATTTT.

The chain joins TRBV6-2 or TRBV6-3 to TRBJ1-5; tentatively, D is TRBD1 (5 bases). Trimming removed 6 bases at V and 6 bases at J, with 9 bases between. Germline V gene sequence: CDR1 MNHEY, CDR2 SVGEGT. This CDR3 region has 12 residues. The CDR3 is CASSQRGQPQHF. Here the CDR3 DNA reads TGTGCCAGCAGCCAGAGGGGTCAGCCCCAGCATTTT.

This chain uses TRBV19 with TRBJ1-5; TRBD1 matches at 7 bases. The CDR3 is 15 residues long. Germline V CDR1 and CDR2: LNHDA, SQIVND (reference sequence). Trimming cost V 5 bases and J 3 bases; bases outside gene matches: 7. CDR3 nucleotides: TGTGCCAGTAGTGACCGGGACAGCCCCAATCAGCCCCAGCATTTT. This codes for CASSDRDSPNQPQHF.

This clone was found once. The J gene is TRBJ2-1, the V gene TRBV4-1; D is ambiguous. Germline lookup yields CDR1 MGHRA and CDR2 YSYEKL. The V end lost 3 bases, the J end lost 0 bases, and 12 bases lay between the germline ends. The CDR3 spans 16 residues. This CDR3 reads CASSQIFYSSYNEQFF. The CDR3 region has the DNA TGCGCCAGCAGCCAGATATTTTACAGCTCCTACAATGAGCAGTTCTTC.

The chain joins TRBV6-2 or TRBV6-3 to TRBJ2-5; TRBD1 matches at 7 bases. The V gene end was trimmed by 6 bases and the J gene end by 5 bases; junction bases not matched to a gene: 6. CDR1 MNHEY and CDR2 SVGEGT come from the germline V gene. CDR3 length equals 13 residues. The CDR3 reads CASRYDRVETQYF. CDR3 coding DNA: TGTGCCAGCAGGTACGACAGGGTGGAGACCCAGTACTTC.

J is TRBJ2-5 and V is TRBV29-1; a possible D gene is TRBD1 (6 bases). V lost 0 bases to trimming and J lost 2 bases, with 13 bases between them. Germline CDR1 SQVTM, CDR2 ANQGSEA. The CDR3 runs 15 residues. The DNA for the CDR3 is TGCAGCGTTGAAGACCCTTTGGACAGTCAAGAGACCCAGTACTTC. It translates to CSVEDPLDSQETQYF. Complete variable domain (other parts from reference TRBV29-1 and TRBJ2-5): SAVISQKPSRDICQRGTSLTIQCQVDSQVTMMFWYRQQPGQSLTLIATANQGSEATYESGFVIDKFPISRPNLTFSTLTVSNMSPEDSSIYLCSVEDPLDSQETQYFGPGTRLLVL.

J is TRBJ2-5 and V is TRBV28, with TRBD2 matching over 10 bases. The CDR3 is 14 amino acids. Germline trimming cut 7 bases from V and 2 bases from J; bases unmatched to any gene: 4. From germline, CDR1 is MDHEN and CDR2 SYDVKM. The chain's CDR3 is CASTWTSGQETQYF. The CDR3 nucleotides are TGTGCCAGCACATGGACTAGCGGACAAGAGACCCAGTACTTC. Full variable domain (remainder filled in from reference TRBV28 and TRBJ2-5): DVKVTQSSRYLVKRTGEKVFLECVQDMDHENMFWYRQDPGLGLRLIYFSYDVKMKEKGDIPEGYSVSREKKERFSLILESASTNQTSMYLCASTWTSGQETQYFGPGTRLLVL.

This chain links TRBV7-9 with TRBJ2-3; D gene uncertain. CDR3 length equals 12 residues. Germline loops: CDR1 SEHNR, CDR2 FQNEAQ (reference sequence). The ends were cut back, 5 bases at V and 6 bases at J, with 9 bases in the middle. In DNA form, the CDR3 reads TGTGCCAGCAGCGCCCTAGGGGATACGCAGTATTTT. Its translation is CASSALGDTQYF.

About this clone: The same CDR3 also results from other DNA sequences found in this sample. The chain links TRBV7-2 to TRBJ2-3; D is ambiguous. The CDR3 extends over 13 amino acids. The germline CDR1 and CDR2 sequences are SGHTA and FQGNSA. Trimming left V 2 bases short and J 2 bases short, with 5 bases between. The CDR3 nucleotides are TGTGCCAGCAGCTTAATATCCACAGATACGCAGTATTTT. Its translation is CASSLISTDTQYF.

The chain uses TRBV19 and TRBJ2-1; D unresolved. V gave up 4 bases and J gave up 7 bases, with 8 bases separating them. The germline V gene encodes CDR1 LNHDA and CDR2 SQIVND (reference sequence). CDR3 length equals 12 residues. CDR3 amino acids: CASSTPRNEQFF. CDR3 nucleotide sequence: TGTGCCAGTAGTACCCCTCGGAATGAGCAGTTCTTC.

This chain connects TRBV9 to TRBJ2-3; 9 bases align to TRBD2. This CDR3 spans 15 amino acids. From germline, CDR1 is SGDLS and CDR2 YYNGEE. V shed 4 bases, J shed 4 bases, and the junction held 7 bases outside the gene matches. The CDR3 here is CASSFAGGFADTQYF. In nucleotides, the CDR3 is TGTGCCAGCAGCTTCGCGGGGGGGTTCGCAGATACGCAGTATTTT.

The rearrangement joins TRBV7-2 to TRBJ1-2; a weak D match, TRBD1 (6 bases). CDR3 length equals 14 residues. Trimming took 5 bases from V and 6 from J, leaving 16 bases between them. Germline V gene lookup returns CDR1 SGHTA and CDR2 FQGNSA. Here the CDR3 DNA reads TGTGCCAGCAGCACCCTGACAGGACTTCATGGCTACACCTTC. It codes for CASSTLTGLHGYTF.

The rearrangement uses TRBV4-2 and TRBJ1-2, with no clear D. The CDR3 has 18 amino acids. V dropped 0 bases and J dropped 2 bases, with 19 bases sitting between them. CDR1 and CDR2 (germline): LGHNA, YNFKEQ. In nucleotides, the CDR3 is TGTGCCAGCAGCCAAGACTCCTCGGACCTCTGGAAAAACTATGGCTACACCTTC. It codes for CASSQDSSDLWKNYGYTF.

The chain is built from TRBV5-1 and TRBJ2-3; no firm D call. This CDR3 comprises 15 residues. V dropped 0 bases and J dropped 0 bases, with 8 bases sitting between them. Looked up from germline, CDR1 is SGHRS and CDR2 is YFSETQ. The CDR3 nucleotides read TGCGCCAGCAGCTTGGGGAGCCGGAGCACAGATACGCAGTATTTT. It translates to CASSLGSRSTDTQYF.

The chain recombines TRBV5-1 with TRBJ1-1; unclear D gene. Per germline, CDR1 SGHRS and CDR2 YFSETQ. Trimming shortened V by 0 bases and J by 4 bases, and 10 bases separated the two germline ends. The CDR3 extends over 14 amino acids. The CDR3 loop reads CASSLGHAGTEAFF. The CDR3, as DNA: TGCGCCAGCAGCTTGGGACATGCTGGCACTGAAGCTTTCTTT.

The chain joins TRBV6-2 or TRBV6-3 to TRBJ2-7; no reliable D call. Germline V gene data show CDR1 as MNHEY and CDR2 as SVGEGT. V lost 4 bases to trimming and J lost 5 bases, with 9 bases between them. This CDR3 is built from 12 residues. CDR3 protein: CASSSRRHEQYF. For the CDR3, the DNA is TGTGCCAGCAGTTCAAGACGGCACGAGCAGTACTTC.

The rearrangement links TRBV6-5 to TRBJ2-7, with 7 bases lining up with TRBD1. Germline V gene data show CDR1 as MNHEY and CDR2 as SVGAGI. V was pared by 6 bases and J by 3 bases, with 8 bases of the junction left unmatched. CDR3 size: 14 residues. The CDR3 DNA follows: TGTGCCAGCAGAAAATACAGGGACAGCTACGAGCAGTACTTC. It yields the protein CASRKYRDSYEQYF.